This is a list of T cell receptor beta chains from one sample in a study of blood T cell repertoires in COVID-19. TCRdb's table, derived via immunoSEQ multiplex PCR, lists solely in-frame clones and lacks some. This table has approximately 80,000 clones, approximately 85% appearing once. Specimen: peripheral blood. The receptors originated from a woman over 75 with COVID-19, enrolled during active disease. Both conserved end residues are part of each CDR3.

j_gene,v_gene,CDR3aa
TRBJ1-2,TRBV6-6,CASSKSGQGIYYGYTF
TRBJ2-7,TRBV5-1,CASSSNRDYEQYF
TRBJ1-4,TRBV28,CASSSQGPDEKLFF
TRBJ2-5,TRBV5-6,CASRDRVETQYF
TRBJ2-7,TRBV11-2,CASSLAGGTLYEQYF
TRBJ2-4,TRBV7-2,CASSPDRGRSLNIQYF
TRBJ1-1,TRBV19,CASSIWQENTEAFF
TRBJ1-2,TRBV28,CASSLDWGQTFYGYTF
TRBJ1-2,TRBV7-9,CASSPGQGYGYTF
TRBJ2-1,TRBV5-8,CASSSLWTGRQDEQFF
TRBJ2-1,TRBV27,CASSLIPPSVEEQFF
TRBJ1-5,TRBV6-1,CASSDLGQGKGNQPQHF
TRBJ1-1,TRBV6-6,CASSYLQDTEAFF
TRBJ2-2,TRBV2,CARGGVGTGELFF
TRBJ1-6,TRBV12-5,CASGREYSPLHF
TRBJ2-6,TRBV7-9,CASSLALGGPGANVLTF
TRBJ1-2,TRBV6-1,CASSAGQISSLWGYGYTF
TRBJ2-1,TRBV7-2,CASSRGWTSGVNEQFF
TRBJ1-4,TRBV23-1,CASRGQGRCTNEKLFF
TRBJ2-7,TRBV5-1,CASSLSGSSYEQYF
TRBJ2-5,TRBV6-5,CASRRTYQETQYF
TRBJ2-1,TRBV9,CASSVASGGVPKQFF
TRBJ1-5,TRBV20-1,CSARRGQPQHF
TRBJ1-1,TRBV9,CASSLTGGNTEAFF
TRBJ1-2,TRBV12-3/TRBV12-4,CASSGSWRGYTF
TRBJ1-2,TRBV29-1,CSVISLGGQGRANYGYTF
TRBJ1-2,TRBV2,CASKLTGLNYGYTF
TRBJ2-1,TRBV5-1,CASSLVIAGIYNEQFF
TRBJ2-7,TRBV5-8,CASSPGQGRTYEQYF
TRBJ2-6,TRBV28,CASSSSGRSGANVLTF
TRBJ2-5,TRBV7-3,CASSRRGLAGGPGQETQYF
TRBJ2-7,TRBV21-1,CASSKAWSSGSRDEQYF
TRBJ2-6,TRBV6-1,CASSEMAVSGANVLTF
TRBJ2-1,TRBV19,CASNPDRNSYNEQFF
TRBJ2-2,TRBV7-3,CASREGTWNTGELFF
TRBJ1-2,TRBV7-8,CASSGFEGNYGYTF
TRBJ2-2,TRBV4-1,CASSQEIVIGELFF
TRBJ2-5,TRBV3-1/TRBV3-2,CASSQGYTWRELHKETQYF
TRBJ2-5,TRBV7-2,CASSLTGGLETQYF
TRBJ1-1,TRBV6-5,CASSYGRFTGDTEAFF
TRBJ2-5,TRBV28,CASSEPWTGEQETQYF
TRBJ1-1,TRBV9,CASSALGQSNTEAFF
TRBJ2-7,TRBV5-5,CASSLWYGSYEQYF
TRBJ1-1,TRBV6-5,CASSYSNSNTEAFF
TRBJ1-5,TRBV24-1,CATSDPGEPQHF
TRBJ2-7,TRBV20-1,CSAGPGSQQYF
TRBJ2-5,TRBV7-7,CASSLGLAGSQETQYF
TRBJ2-1,TRBV7-6,CASSLGTSGGAFYNEQFF
TRBJ2-1,TRBV28,CASSLSLAGYNEQFF
TRBJ1-5,TRBV19,CASSIADGRGNQPQHF
TRBJ1-5,TRBV19,CASSTRRTGVVPNQPQHF
TRBJ2-1,TRBV7-2,CASSSGTEKRNEQFF
TRBJ2-1,TRBV5-8,CASSPGGALSYNEQFF
TRBJ1-4,TRBV7-9,CASSGVTGTEKLFF